Detailed here is one T cell receptor beta chain. It has no known antigen specificity. No quality values exist for individual bases; no much larger clone is one base distant. TCRbeta CDR3 regions were amplified from genomic DNA by means of the immunoSEQ Assay, a bias-controlled multiplex PCR. The published analysis was carried out like this. The number of nucleated cells in each sample was estimated by amplification of reference gene primers within the assay. To quantify the absolute abundance of each unique TCRbeta CDR3 rearrangement, sequence reads were collapsed and filtered. For each sample, productive Simpson clonality was calculated as the square root of Simpson's diversity index over productive rearrangements. This immuneACCESS table, as held by TCRdb, lists in-frame sequences with V and J called but not all clones. Of the missing ones, under half trace to an unresolved V gene in checked studies; the others have no known cause. V and J calls and clone size come straight from that table; D and trimming were deduced from the DNA. The sample table contains 400,000 to 550,000 clones; only one count was recorded for around 89% of them. The ten biggest clones cover around 4.5% of the sample.

The data are from a study of blood T cell repertoires in COVID-19 (dated by TCRdb to about 2020). For context, the study as a whole: Collaborator samples came from the United States, Italy and Spain and covered acute and convalescent phases of COVID-19. The material from the prospective study consisted of cDNA or gDNA derived from T cells, B-cell-depleted T cells, or PBMCs. Deeply sampled blood TCRbeta repertoires from subjects exposed to, actively infected with, or recovered from COVID-19 were included in the dataset. The repertoires were released in a freely available public database meant as a resource for research on the immune response to SARS-CoV-2. Samples came from the ongoing ImmuneRACE study (first 160 participants) plus 1,254 subjects from 6 global collaborators. Nearly every sample came with metadata listing a de-identified subject ID, COVID-19 status, age in years and sex. HLA class I and class II types, where available, came from metadata supplied by the sample provider rather than from assay-based typing.

Points the paper makes about the study in general: How much clinical and demographic metadata was included differed by source and by participant, and the metadata was provided uncurated.

V and J lose 7 bases and 6 bases, and a span of 15 bases separates them. The CDR3 starts with the cysteine, ends with the phenylalanine, and has 13 residues. Here the CDR3 DNA is all that survives: 39 bases in frame from base 1. Each collaborating institution followed its own protocols to collect whole blood in K2EDTA tubes. For TCRbeta analysis, collaborator samples were shipped as frozen whole blood, as isolated PBMCs, or as DNA extracted from either sample type. The TCR sequence derives from a woman aged 25 to 39 with acute or convalescent COVID-19. The V and J segments used are TRBV12-3 or TRBV12-4 and TRBJ1-1, with the D gene uncertain. Sequenced input: peripheral blood. The bases are TGTGCCAGCAACCAAGCCCCGATGGCTGAAGCTTTCTTT. It is translated as CASNQAPMAEAFF.